This TCR beta chain was recorded in a study of cytomegalovirus exposure and HLA in healthy donors. General study findings and limits: Productive status was seen about 90% or about 30% of the time for most TCR beta V segments in an earlier analysis. An apparent linkage of common viral pathogens to several of the most significant clusters emerged in a later analysis. Most CMV-associated TCR beta chains appeared HLA-restricted in a later analysis.

The PCR contained 60 Vbeta and 13 Jbeta primers. Clones were sequenced by immunoSEQ multiplex PCR, and TCRdb holds only the in-frame ones, with some missing. Of over 150,000 clones in the sample, more than 60% are singletons; the top ten hold about 4.5%. Note on this clone: The antigen remains undetermined.

Germline loops: CDR1 SEHNR, CDR2 FQNEAQ (reference sequence). The CDR3 has 17 amino acids. V was clipped by 1 base and J by 2 bases; unmatched bases: 10. This clonotype originated in a man aged 35 to 55 in good health and CMV-seronegative. The rearrangement links TRBV7-9 to TRBJ2-7; 8 nucleotides line up with TRBD1. Sequencing was carried out using PBMCs. CDR3 DNA sequence: TGTGCCAGCAGCTTAGGGCTGGGGACAGGCAATCCCTACGAGCAGTACTTC. It encodes CASSLGLGTGNPYEQYF.